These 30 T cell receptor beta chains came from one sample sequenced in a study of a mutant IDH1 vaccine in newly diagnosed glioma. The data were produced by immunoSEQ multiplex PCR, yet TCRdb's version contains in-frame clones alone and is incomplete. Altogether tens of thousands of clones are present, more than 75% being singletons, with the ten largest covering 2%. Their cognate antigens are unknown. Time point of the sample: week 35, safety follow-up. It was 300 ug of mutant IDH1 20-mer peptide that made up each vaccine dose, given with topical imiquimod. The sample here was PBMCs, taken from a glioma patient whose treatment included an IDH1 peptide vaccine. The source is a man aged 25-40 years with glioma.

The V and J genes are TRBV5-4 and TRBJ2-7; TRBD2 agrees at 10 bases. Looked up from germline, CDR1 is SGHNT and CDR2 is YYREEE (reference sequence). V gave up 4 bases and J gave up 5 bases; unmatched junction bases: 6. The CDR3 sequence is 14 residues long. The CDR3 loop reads CASSKAGGNDEQYF. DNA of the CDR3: TGTGCCAGCAGCAAAGCGGGGGGGAACGACGAGCAGTACTTC.

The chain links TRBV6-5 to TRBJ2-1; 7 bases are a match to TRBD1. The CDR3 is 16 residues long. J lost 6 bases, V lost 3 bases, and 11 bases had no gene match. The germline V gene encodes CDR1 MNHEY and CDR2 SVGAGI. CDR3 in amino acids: CASSYGVDRAVNEQFF. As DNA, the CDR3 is TGTGCCAGCAGTTATGGGGTCGACAGGGCAGTCAATGAGCAGTTCTTC.

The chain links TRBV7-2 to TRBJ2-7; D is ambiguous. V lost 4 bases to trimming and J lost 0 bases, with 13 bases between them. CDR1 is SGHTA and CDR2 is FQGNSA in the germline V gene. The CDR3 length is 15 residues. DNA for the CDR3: TGTGCCAGCAGCTCACGGACCACCATCTCCTACGAGCAGTACTTC. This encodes CASSSRTTISYEQYF.

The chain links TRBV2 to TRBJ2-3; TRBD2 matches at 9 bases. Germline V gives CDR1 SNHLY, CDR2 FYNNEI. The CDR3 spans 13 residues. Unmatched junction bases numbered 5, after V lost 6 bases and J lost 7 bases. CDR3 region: CASSVGLANTQYF. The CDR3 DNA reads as TGTGCCAGCAGCGTTGGACTAGCGAATACGCAGTATTTT.

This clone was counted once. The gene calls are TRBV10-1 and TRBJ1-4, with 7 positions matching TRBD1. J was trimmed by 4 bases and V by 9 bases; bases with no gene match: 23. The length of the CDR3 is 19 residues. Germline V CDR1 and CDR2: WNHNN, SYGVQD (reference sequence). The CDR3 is CASSIPGGAKAIINEKLFF. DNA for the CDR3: TGCGCCAGTTCAATTCCAGGGGGGGCGAAAGCAATAATTAATGAAAAACTGTTTTTT.

CDR3 amino acids: CASLSGAGEKLFF. In DNA, the CDR3 is TGTGCCAGCCTTTCAGGGGCCGGTGAAAAACTGTTTTTT. The gene calls are TRBV28 and TRBJ1-4; perhaps TRBD1 as D (6 bases). Germline V gives CDR1 MDHEN, CDR2 SYDVKM. The CDR3 contains 13 residues. V was cut by 8 bases and J by 7 bases, with 14 bases left in between.

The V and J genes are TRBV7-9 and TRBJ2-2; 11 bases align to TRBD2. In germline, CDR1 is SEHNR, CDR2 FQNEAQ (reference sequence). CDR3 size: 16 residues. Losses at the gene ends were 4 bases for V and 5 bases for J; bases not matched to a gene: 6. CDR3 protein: CASSSSGTSGTGELFF. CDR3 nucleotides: TGTGCCAGCAGCTCTTCCGGGACTAGCGGAACCGGGGAGCTGTTTTTT. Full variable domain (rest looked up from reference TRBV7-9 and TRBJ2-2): DTGVSQNPRHKITKRGQNVTFRCDPISEHNRLYWYRQTLGQGPEFLTYFQNEAQLEKSRLLSDRFSAERPKGSFSTLEIQRTEQGDSAMYLCASSSSGTSGTGELFFGEGSRLTVL.

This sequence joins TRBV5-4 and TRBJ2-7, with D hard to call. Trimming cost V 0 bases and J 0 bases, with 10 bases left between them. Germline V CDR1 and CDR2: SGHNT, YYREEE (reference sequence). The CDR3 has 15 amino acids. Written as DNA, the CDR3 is TGTGCCAGCAGCTTGGTTGGTTCCCCCTCCTACGAGCAGTACTTC. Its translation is CASSLVGSPSYEQYF.

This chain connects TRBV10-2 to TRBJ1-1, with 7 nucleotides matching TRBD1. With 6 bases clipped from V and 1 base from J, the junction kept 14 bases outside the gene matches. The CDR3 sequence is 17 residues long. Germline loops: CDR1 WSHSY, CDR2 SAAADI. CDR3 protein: CASSFLTRYRGNTEAFF. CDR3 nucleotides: TGCGCCAGCAGCTTTTTAACCCGTTACAGGGGGAACACTGAAGCTTTCTTT.

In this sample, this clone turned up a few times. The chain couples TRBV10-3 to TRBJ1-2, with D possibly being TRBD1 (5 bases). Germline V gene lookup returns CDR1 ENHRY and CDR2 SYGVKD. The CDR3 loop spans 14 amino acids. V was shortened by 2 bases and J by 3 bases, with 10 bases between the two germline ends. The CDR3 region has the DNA TGTGCCATCAGTGAGGCAGGGTATGACTATGGCTACACCTTC. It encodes CAISEAGYDYGYTF.

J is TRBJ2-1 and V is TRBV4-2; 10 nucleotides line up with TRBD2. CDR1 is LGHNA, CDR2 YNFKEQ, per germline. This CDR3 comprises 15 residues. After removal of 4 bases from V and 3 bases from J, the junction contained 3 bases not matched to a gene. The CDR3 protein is CASSPLAGDYNEQFF. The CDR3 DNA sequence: TGTGCCAGCAGCCCTCTAGCGGGGGACTACAATGAGCAGTTCTTC.

The CDR3 bases are TGCGCCAGGGCAGGACTAGCGGGGCGCTACGAGCAGTACTTC. Amino acids: CARAGLAGRYEQYF. This chain connects TRBV5-1 to TRBJ2-7; the match to TRBD2 covers 12 bases. The CDR3 has 14 amino acids. Trimming removed 8 bases from V and 3 bases from J; junction bases left unmatched: 6. Per germline, CDR1 SGHRS and CDR2 YFSETQ.

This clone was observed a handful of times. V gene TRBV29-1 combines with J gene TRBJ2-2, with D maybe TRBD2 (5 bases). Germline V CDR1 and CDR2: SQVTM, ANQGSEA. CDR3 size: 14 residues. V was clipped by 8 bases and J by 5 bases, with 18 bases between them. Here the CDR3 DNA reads TGCAGCTCCCGAGAGGACTCTTGGACCGGGGAGCTGTTTTTT. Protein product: CSSREDSWTGELFF.

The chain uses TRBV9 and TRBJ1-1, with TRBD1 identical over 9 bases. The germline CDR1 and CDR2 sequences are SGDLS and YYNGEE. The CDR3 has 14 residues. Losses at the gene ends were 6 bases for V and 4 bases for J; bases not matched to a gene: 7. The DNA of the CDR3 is TGTGCCAGCAACGCCTTGACAGGGGGCACTGAAGCTTTCTTT. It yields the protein CASNALTGGTEAFF.

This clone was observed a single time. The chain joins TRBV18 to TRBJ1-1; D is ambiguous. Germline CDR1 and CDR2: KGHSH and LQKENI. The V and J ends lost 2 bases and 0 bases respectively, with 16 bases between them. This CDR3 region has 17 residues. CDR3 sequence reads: CASSPGKGTYLNTEAFF. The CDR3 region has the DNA TGTGCCAGCTCACCAGGGAAGGGTACATACCTGAACACTGAAGCTTTCTTT.

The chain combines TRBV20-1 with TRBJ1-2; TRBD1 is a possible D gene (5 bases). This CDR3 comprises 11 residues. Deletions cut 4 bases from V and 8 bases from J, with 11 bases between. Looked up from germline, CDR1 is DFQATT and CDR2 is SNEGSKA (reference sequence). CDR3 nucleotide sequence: TGCAGTGCTACAGGGTCGCAGGGCTACACCTTC. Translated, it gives CSATGSQGYTF.

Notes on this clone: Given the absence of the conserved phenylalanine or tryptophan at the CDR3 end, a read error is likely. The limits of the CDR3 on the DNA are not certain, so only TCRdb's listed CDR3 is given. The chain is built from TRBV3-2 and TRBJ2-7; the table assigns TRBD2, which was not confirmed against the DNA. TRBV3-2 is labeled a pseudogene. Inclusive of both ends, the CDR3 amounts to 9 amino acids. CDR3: CASSQDHIA.

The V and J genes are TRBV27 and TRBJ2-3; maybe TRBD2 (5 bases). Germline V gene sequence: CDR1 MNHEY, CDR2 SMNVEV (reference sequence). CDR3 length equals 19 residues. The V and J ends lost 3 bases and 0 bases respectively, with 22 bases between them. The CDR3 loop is CASSFRTILGRSSTDTQYF. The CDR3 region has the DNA TGTGCCAGCAGTTTCCGCACGATATTAGGGAGATCTAGCACAGATACGCAGTATTTT.

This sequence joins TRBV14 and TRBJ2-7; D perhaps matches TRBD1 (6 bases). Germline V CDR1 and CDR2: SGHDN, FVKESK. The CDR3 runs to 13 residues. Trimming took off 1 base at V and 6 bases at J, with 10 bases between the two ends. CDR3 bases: TGTGCCAGCAGCCAAGGAGGGGGAACCGAGCAGTACTTC. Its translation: CASSQGGGTEQYF.

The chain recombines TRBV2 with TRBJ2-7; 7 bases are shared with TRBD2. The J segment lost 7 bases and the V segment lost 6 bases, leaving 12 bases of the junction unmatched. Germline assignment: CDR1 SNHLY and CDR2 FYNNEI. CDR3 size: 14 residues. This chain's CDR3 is CASRALAGVQEQYF. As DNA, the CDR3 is TGTGCCAGCAGGGCCTTGGCGGGAGTACAAGAGCAGTACTTC.

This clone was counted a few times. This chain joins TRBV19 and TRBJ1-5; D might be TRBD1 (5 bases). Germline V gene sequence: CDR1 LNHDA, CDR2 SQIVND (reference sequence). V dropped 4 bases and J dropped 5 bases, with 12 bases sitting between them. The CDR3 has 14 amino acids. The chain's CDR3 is CASSTGDSHQPQHF. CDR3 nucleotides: TGTGCCAGTAGTACGGGTGACAGCCATCAGCCCCAGCATTTT.

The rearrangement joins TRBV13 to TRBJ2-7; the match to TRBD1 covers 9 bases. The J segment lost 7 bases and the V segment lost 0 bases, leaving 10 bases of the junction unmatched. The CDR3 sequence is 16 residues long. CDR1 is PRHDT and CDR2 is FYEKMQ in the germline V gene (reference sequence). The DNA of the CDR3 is TGTGCCAGCAGCTTAGGCCCCGGGACAGGGAGTCTTGAGCAGTACTTC. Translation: CASSLGPGTGSLEQYF.

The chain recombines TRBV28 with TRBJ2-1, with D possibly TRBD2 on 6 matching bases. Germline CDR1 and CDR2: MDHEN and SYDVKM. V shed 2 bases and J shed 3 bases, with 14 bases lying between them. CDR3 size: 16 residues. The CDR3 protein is CASSLIGGAGYNEQFF. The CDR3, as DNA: TGTGCCAGCAGTTTAATCGGGGGTGCGGGCTACAATGAGCAGTTCTTC.

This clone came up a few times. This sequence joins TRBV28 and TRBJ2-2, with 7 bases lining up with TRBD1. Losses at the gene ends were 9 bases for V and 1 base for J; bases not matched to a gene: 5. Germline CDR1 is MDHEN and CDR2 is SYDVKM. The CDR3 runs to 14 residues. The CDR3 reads CASLRDRNTGELFF. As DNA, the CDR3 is TGTGCCAGTCTCCGGGACAGGAACACCGGGGAGCTGTTTTTT. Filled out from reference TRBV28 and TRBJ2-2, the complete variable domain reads DVKVTQSSRYLVKRTGEKVFLECVQDMDHENMFWYRQDPGLGLRLIYFSYDVKMKEKGDIPEGYSVSREKKERFSLILESASTNQTSMYLCASLRDRNTGELFFGEGSRLTVL.

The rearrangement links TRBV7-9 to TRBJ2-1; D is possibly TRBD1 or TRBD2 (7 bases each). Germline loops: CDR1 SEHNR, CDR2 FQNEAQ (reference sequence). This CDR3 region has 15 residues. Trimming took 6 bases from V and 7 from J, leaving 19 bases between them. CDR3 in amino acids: CASRVRGEGRNEQFF. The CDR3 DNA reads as TGTGCCAGCAGGGTCAGGGGGGAGGGCAGGAATGAGCAGTTCTTC. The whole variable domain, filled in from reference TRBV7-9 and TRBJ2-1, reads DTGVSQNPRHKITKRGQNVTFRCDPISEHNRLYWYRQTLGQGPEFLTYFQNEAQLEKSRLLSDRFSAERPKGSFSTLEIQRTEQGDSAMYLCASRVRGEGRNEQFFGPGTRLTVL.

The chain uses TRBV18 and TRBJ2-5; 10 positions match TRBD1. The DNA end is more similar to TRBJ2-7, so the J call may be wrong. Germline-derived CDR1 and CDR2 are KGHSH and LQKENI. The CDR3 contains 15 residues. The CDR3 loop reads CASSSLSGTGDEQYF. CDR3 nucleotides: TGTGCCAGCTCATCTCTTTCCGGGACAGGGGACGAGCAGTACTTC.

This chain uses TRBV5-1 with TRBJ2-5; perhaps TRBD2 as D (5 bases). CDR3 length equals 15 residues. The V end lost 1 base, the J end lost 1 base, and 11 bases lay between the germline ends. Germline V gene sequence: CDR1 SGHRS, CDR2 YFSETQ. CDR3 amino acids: CASSLHTGSQETQYF. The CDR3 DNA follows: TGCGCCAGCAGCTTGCATACGGGATCCCAAGAGACCCAGTACTTC.

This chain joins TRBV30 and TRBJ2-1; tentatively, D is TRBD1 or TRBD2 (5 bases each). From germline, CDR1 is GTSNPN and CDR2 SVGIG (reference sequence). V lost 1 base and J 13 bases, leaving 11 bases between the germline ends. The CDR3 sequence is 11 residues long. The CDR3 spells CAWSEGRDQFF. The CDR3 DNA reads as TGTGCCTGGAGTGAAGGCAGGGACCAGTTCTTC. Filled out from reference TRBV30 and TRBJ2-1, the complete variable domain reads SQTIHQWPATLVQPVGSPLSLECTVEGTSNPNLYWYRQAAGRGLQLLFYSVGIGQISSEVPQNLSASRPQDRQFILSSKKLLLSDSGFYLCAWSEGRDQFFGPGTRLTVL.

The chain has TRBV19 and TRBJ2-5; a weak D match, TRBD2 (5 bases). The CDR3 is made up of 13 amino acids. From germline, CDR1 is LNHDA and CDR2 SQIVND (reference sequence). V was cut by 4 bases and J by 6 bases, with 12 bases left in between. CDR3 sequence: CASSSGFKQTQYF. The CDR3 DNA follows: TGTGCCAGTAGTAGCGGGTTTAAGCAGACCCAGTACTTC.

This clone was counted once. This chain's CDR3 is CASSRQGAEAFF. In DNA, the CDR3 is TGTGCCAGCAGCCGACAGGGCGCTGAAGCTTTCTTT. V gene TRBV5-4 combines with J gene TRBJ1-1; TRBD1 aligns across 7 bases. The CDR3 has 12 amino acids. V was clipped by 4 bases and J by 6 bases; unmatched bases: 3. In germline, CDR1 is SGHNT, CDR2 YYREEE (reference sequence).